This T cell receptor (beta chain) was identified in a study of blood T cells in healthy people across ages. Using a J-beta primer mix together with a sample-barcoded 5' primer, a second PCR was run for roughly 6 to 11 cycles. TCRdb re-analysed the 5' RACE reads in MiXCR, keeping a single row per CDR3 protein. The top ten clones hold 41% of a sample with roughly 800,000 distinct CDR3 sequences, approximately 53% of them seen once. The CDR3 is made up of 14 amino acids. V lost 4 bases, J lost 4 bases, and 4 bases stayed unmatched. The germline gives CDR1 SGHTA, CDR2 FQGNSA. This chain uses TRBV7-2 with TRBJ1-2; 9 bases agree with TRBD1. Specimen: blood. The receptor comes from an elderly man in good health. DNA of the CDR3: TGTGCCAGCAGCTCGGGACAGGGACCCTATGGCTACACCTTC. This translates into CASSSGQGPYGYTF.